The 32 T cell receptor beta chains listed next were all sequenced from one sample in a study of regulatory T cells in long-lasting Graves disease (dated by TCRdb to the early 2020s). What this sample's time point label stands for: persistent/refractory GD, antithyroid drugs over 5 years with positive TRAb. For both TCR sequencing and RNA sequencing, RNA was extracted from PBMCs in TRIzol. Libraries were built with multiplex PCR. Sequencing took place on an Illumina HiSeq 4000. TCR beta libraries were built with iRepertoire HTBI primers and Arm-PCR amplification of CDR3 regions. TCRdb reprocessed the public reads (quality trimming at Q25 with fastp, clone calling with MiXCR) and kept in-frame beta chains. For every CDR3 protein sequence, its rows merge into one entry that carries the most common genes and DNA. The sample includes almost 350,000 distinct CDR3 sequences, with about 19% observed a single time. Roughly 29% of the sample rests with the top ten.

The specimen was peripheral blood mononuclear cells (PBMCs), collected when the disease was refractory, from a patient treated with antithyroid drugs. The receptors come from a female donor with Graves disease.

This clonotype was seen a handful of times. V is TRBV5-6 and J is TRBJ1-1; D ambiguous. Germline assignment: CDR1 SGHDT and CDR2 YYEEEE. The CDR3 consists of 15 residues. Trimming removed 0 bases at V and 4 bases at J, with 13 bases between. The CDR3 sequence is CASSLVRAKTTEAFF. The CDR3 DNA reads TGTGCCAGCAGCTTGGTGAGGGCTAAGACCACTGAAGCTTTCTTT.

This clonotype was recorded at least ten times. The chain employs TRBV27 and TRBJ1-2; 11 nucleotides match TRBD1. The trim removed 4 bases at V and 5 bases at J, leaving 3 bases unmatched. CDR3 size: 14 residues. Germline CDR1 reads MNHEY; CDR2 reads SMNVEV (reference sequence). The CDR3 DNA follows: TGTGCCAGCAGTTCCGGGACAGGGGGTTATGGCTACACCTTC. Translation: CASSSGTGGYGYTF.

The rearrangement joins TRBV7-9 to TRBJ1-1; perhaps TRBD1 as D (5 bases). Trimming stripped 5 bases from V and 5 bases from J, with 18 bases between. Germline V gives CDR1 SEHNR, CDR2 FQNEAQ (reference sequence). This CDR3 region has 15 residues. The CDR3 coding sequence is TGTGCCAGCAGCACTCCGGGACCCGCGGGGACTGAAGCTTTCTTT. It translates to CASSTPGPAGTEAFF.

This clonotype was detected ten times or more. The rearrangement uses TRBV11-3 and TRBJ1-1; D unclear. CDR3 size: 13 residues. The V end lost 4 bases, the J end lost 0 bases, and 6 bases lay between the germline ends. Germline V gene data show CDR1 as SGHNT and CDR2 as YENEEA. CDR3 DNA: TGTGCCAGCAGCTCCGTCATGAACACTGAAGCTTTCTTT. It translates to CASSSVMNTEAFF.

This chain connects TRBV7-9 to TRBJ2-7; D assignment may be TRBD1 or TRBD2 (6 bases each). The V and J ends lost 1 base and 4 bases respectively, with 29 bases between them. There are 20 residues in the CDR3. Germline assignment: CDR1 SEHNR and CDR2 FQNEAQ (reference sequence). The CDR3 region is CASSLGLGGGSEGTRYEQYF. CDR3 nucleotide sequence: TGTGCCAGCAGCTTAGGTCTCGGTGGAGGGTCGGAGGGGACACGATACGAGCAGTACTTC.

The table lists this clonotype with a few counts. A read error may explain this, as a much larger clone is one base away. This rearrangement joins TRBV2 to TRBJ1-4; weak D call: TRBD1 (5 bases). The germline gives CDR1 SNHLY, CDR2 FYNNEI. Deletions cut 2 bases from V and 7 bases from J, with 14 bases between. The CDR3 is made up of 15 amino acids. This CDR3 is CASSEWDAGTEKLFF. The CDR3 DNA reads TGTGCCAGCAGTGAATGGGACGCGGGTACTGAAAAACTGTTTTTT.

The chain carries TRBV4-2 and TRBJ2-7; 9 positions agree with TRBD2. This CDR3 has 15 amino acids. V lost 1 base and J lost 6; bases outside the gene matches: 7. Germline CDR1 reads LGHNA; CDR2 reads YNFKEQ. The CDR3 region has the DNA TGTGCCAGCAGCCAAGCGCTGCGGGAGGGCCGCGAGCAGTACTTC. It is translated as CASSQALREGREQYF.

The chain combines TRBV6-2 or TRBV6-3 with TRBJ1-2; D perhaps matches TRBD1 (6 bases). CDR3 size: 17 residues. The V end was cut by 1 base, the J end by 3 bases, with 18 bases between. Germline-derived CDR1 and CDR2 are MNHEY and SVGEGT. The chain's CDR3 is CASSYLRFGGFDYGYTF. The CDR3 DNA sequence: TGTGCCAGCAGTTACTTGAGATTCGGGGGCTTTGACTATGGCTACACCTTC.

The rearrangement links TRBV18 to TRBJ1-2; D gene uncertain. The CDR3 has 13 amino acids. Germline CDR1 KGHSH, CDR2 LQKENI. V was cut by 3 bases and J by 4 bases, with 9 bases left in between. The CDR3 DNA reads TGTGCCAGCTCACCGGAGGGTCTCTATGGCTACACCTTC. Protein product: CASSPEGLYGYTF.

This clonotype was recorded many times. The chain recombines TRBV7-8 with TRBJ2-7; D gene ambiguous. CDR1 and CDR2 (germline): SGHVS, FQNEAQ. V was clipped by 2 bases and J by 6 bases, with 17 bases between them. The CDR3 extends over 15 amino acids. This chain's CDR3 is CASSLTALLPLEQYF. Here the CDR3 DNA reads TGTGCCAGCAGCTTAACAGCACTGCTACCCCTCGAGCAGTACTTC. The full variable domain, in which reference TRBV7-8 and TRBJ2-7 provide the parts outside the CDR3, is GAGVSQSPRYKVAKRGQDVALRCDPISGHVSLFWYQQALGQGPEFLTYFQNEAQLDKSGLPSDRFFAERPEGSVSTLKIQRTQQEDSAVYLCASSLTALLPLEQYFGPGTRLTVT.

As regards this clonotype: One base separates it from a far larger clone, so it is likely a read error. CDR3 residues: CASSSSLHEQFF. DNA of the CDR3: TGTGCCAGCAGCTCCTCTCTCCACGAGCAGTTCTTC. J is TRBJ2-1 and V is TRBV11-2; D call uncertain. V was cut by 4 bases and J by 10 bases, with 11 bases left in between. Germline V lookup: CDR1 SGHAT, CDR2 FQNNGV. The CDR3 sequence is 12 residues long.

The chain joins TRBV11-2 to TRBJ1-2; 9 bases map to TRBD1. The CDR3 has 17 residues. The germline CDR1 and CDR2 sequences are SGHAT and FQNNGV. Unmatched junction bases numbered 9, after V lost 2 bases and J lost 2 bases. The CDR3 loop reads CASSLYYRTGDNYGYTF. The CDR3 DNA sequence: TGTGCCAGCAGCTTATACTATAGGACAGGGGACAACTATGGCTACACCTTC. The full variable domain, its missing parts supplied by reference TRBV11-2 and TRBJ1-2, is EAGVAQSPRYKIIEKRQSVAFWCNPISGHATLYWYQQILGQGPKLLIQFQNNGVVDDSQLPKDRFSAERLKGVDSTLKIQPAKLEDSAVYLCASSLYYRTGDNYGYTFGSGTRLTVV.

This chain connects TRBV19 to TRBJ1-2; 8 nucleotides align to TRBD1. The CDR3 contains 13 residues. The junction had 4 bases not matched to a gene; V was cut back by 6 bases and J by 4 bases. Germline CDR1 reads LNHDA; CDR2 reads SQIVND (reference sequence). The CDR3 spells CASRNRGTYGYTF. CDR3 bases: TGTGCCAGTAGGAACAGGGGGACCTATGGCTACACCTTC. The full variable domain, completed using reference TRBV19 and TRBJ1-2, is DGGITQSPKYLFRKEGQNVTLSCEQNLNHDAMYWYRQDPGQGLRLIYYSQIVNDFQKGDIAEGYSVSREKKESFPLTVTSAQKNPTAFYLCASRNRGTYGYTFGSGTRLTVV.

This chain joins TRBV5-1 and TRBJ2-1, with TRBD2 matching 8 bases. V shed 0 bases, J shed 6 bases, and the junction held 14 bases outside the gene matches. Germline V lookup: CDR1 SGHRS, CDR2 YFSETQ. The CDR3 contains 18 residues. The CDR3 spells CASSLGIEGLGTLNEQFF. The CDR3 coding sequence is TGCGCCAGCAGCTTGGGTATAGAGGGACTAGGGACCCTCAATGAGCAGTTCTTC.

This clonotype was counted a few times. V gene TRBV6-5 combines with J gene TRBJ1-2; 9 bases map to TRBD1. Germline loops: CDR1 MNHEY, CDR2 SVGAGI. With 2 bases clipped from V and 4 bases from J, the junction kept 5 bases outside the gene matches. This CDR3 region has 15 residues. The CDR3 sequence is CASSYMTGGFYGYTF. In DNA form, the CDR3 reads TGTGCCAGCAGTTACATGACAGGGGGTTTCTATGGCTACACCTTC.

The CDR3 DNA follows: TGTGCCAGCAGCCCGGGACTAGGAGGGAACACCGGGGAGCTGTTTTTT. Protein sequence: CASSPGLGGNTGELFF. The chain joins TRBV28 to TRBJ2-2, with 8 bases fitting TRBD2. CDR3 size: 16 residues. Germline trimming cut 6 bases from V and 1 base from J; bases unmatched to any gene: 7. CDR1 and CDR2 from the germline V gene are MDHEN and SYDVKM.

This clonotype occurred many times. The chain links TRBV11-2 to TRBJ1-2; TRBD1 is a possible D gene (6 bases). This CDR3 contains 13 residues. CDR1 SGHAT and CDR2 FQNNGV come from the germline V gene. V was pared by 5 bases and J by 4 bases, with 11 bases between. The CDR3 sequence is CASSQGRGYGYTF. In DNA, the CDR3 is TGTGCCAGCAGCCAGGGCAGGGGCTATGGCTACACCTTC.

There are a few counts of this clonotype. V gene TRBV7-9 combines with J gene TRBJ2-7, with D possibly being TRBD1 (6 bases). CDR1 is SEHNR and CDR2 is FQNEAQ in the germline V gene (reference sequence). V was shortened by 4 bases and J by 1 base, with 20 bases between the two germline ends. The CDR3 covers 17 residues. CDR3 region: CASSSQQGLGASYEQYF. The CDR3 nucleotides read TGTGCCAGCAGCTCACAACAGGGCCTTGGGGCTTCCTACGAGCAGTACTTC. Looking up the rest from reference TRBV7-9 and TRBJ2-7 gives the full variable domain: DTGVSQNPRHKITKRGQNVTFRCDPISEHNRLYWYRQTLGQGPEFLTYFQNEAQLEKSRLLSDRFSAERPKGSFSTLEIQRTEQGDSAMYLCASSSQQGLGASYEQYFGPGTRLTVT.

This clonotype appeared many times. The V call is TRBV5-1, the J call TRBJ2-6; D is possibly TRBD2 (5 bases). The germline gives CDR1 SGHRS, CDR2 YFSETQ. The V end was cut by 0 bases, the J end by 0 bases, with 10 bases between. CDR3 size: 17 residues. The CDR3 loop reads CASSLGGLNSGANVLTF. CDR3 nucleotides: TGCGCCAGCAGCTTGGGAGGGCTAAACTCTGGGGCCAACGTCCTGACTTTC. The full variable domain, in which reference TRBV5-1 and TRBJ2-6 provide the parts outside the CDR3, is KAGVTQTPRYLIKTRGQQVTLSCSPISGHRSVSWYQQTPGQGLQFLFEYFSETQRNKGNFPGRFSGRQFSNSRSEMNVSTLELGDSALYLCASSLGGLNSGANVLTFGAGSRLTVL.

This chain uses TRBV12-3 or TRBV12-4 with TRBJ2-4; 7 nucleotides agree with TRBD2. After removal of 3 bases from V and 8 bases from J, the junction contained 1 base not matched to a gene. The CDR3 length is 12 residues. The CDR3 DNA reads as TGTGCCAGCAGTTTCGGGGGGTACATTCAGTACTTC. The encoded protein is CASSFGGYIQYF.

This clonotype has a handful of counts. This chain uses TRBV6-1 with TRBJ1-5; 7 bases are shared with TRBD1. This CDR3 spans 15 amino acids. The V gene's germline CDR1 is MNHNS and CDR2 SASEGT. V trimming: 6 bases; J trimming: 7 bases; junction bases outside the gene matches: 12. DNA of the CDR3: TGTGCCAGCAGACAAGACAGGGCCGGTAAACAGCCCCAGCATTTT. It yields the protein CASRQDRAGKQPQHF.

This rearrangement joins TRBV10-3 to TRBJ1-3; no definite D call. V lost 4 bases to trimming and J lost 0 bases, with 10 bases between them. This CDR3 comprises 15 residues. CDR1 and CDR2 (germline): ENHRY, SYGVKD. The CDR3: CAISGNTYSGNTIYF. DNA of the CDR3: TGTGCCATCAGTGGCAACACCTACTCTGGAAACACCATATATTTT.

This clonotype came up many times. This sequence joins TRBV7-3 and TRBJ1-5; 10 bases line up with TRBD1. The CDR3 extends over 15 amino acids. V lost 5 bases to trimming and J lost 4 bases; unmatched junction nucleotides: 5. CDR1 and CDR2 from the germline V gene are SGHTA and FQGTGA. Written as DNA, the CDR3 is TGTGCCAGCAGCGAGACAGGGGGCAGGAATCAGCCCCAGCATTTT. Translation gives CASSETGGRNQPQHF.

The rearrangement links TRBV24-1 to TRBJ1-2; D remains unclear. Germline V CDR1 and CDR2: KGHDR, SFDVKD. This CDR3 has 10 residues. V gave up 4 bases and J gave up 5 bases, with 1 base separating them. CDR3 protein: CATSEYGYTF. The CDR3 bases are TGTGCCACCAGTGAATATGGCTACACCTTC.

This clonotype was seen many times. The V and J genes are TRBV3-1 and TRBJ2-1; D might be TRBD1 (6 bases). Germline lookup yields CDR1 LGHDT and CDR2 YNNKEL (reference sequence). The CDR3 spans 19 residues. V lost 0 bases and J lost 0, with 18 bases in between. The CDR3: CASSQDRGLRTASYNEQFF. CDR3 bases: TGTGCCAGCAGCCAAGATAGAGGACTGCGGACAGCCTCCTACAATGAGCAGTTCTTC.

This clonotype occurred many times. The chain links TRBV29-1 to TRBJ2-5; possibly TRBD1 for D (7 bases). CDR3 length: 13 residues. Germline V CDR1 and CDR2: SQVTM, ANQGSEA. V lost 5 bases and J 5 bases, leaving 15 bases between the germline ends. The CDR3 region has the DNA TGCAGCGTTTTGCGACAGGGAGGCGAGACCCAGTACTTC. It encodes CSVLRQGGETQYF.

This clonotype was detected many times. J is TRBJ1-1 and V is TRBV6-5, with a weak D call TRBD1 (5 bases). V was cut by 4 bases and J by 7 bases, with 13 bases left in between. The CDR3 spans 13 residues. Per germline, CDR1 MNHEY and CDR2 SVGAGI. The CDR3 spells CASSSDRTIEAFF. For the CDR3, the DNA is TGTGCCAGCAGTTCAGACCGGACAATTGAAGCTTTCTTT.

The rearrangement links TRBV6-1 to TRBJ1-5; D gene uncertain. Germline loops: CDR1 MNHNS, CDR2 SASEGT. The CDR3 is 12 residues long. The V end lost 10 bases, the J end lost 0 bases, and 7 bases lay between the germline ends. CDR3 sequence: CAISTSNQPQHF. The CDR3 DNA reads as TGTGCCATATCTACTAGCAATCAGCCCCAGCATTTT.

This clonotype was counted many times. The chain combines TRBV30 with TRBJ1-2; no clear D gene. V shed 0 bases and J shed 4 bases, with 3 bases lying between them. This CDR3 region has 11 residues. Looked up from germline, CDR1 is GTSNPN and CDR2 is SVGIG (reference sequence). CDR3 loop: CAWSVSYGYTF. DNA for the CDR3: TGTGCCTGGAGTGTCTCCTATGGCTACACCTTC. Together with reference TRBV30 and TRBJ1-2, the CDR3 gives the full variable domain: SQTIHQWPATLVQPVGSPLSLECTVEGTSNPNLYWYRQAAGRGLQLLFYSVGIGQISSEVPQNLSASRPQDRQFILSSKKLLLSDSGFYLCAWSVSYGYTFGSGTRLTVV.

CDR3 loop: CASGRTGGPYSNQPQHF. The CDR3 region has the DNA TGTGCCAGCGGGAGAACCGGGGGTCCCTATAGCAATCAGCCCCAGCATTTT. The rearrangement joins TRBV27 to TRBJ1-5; perhaps TRBD1 as D (5 bases). The V end lost 8 bases, the J end lost 0 bases, and 20 bases lay between the germline ends. Germline V gives CDR1 MNHEY, CDR2 SMNVEV (reference sequence). This CDR3 region has 17 residues.

This clonotype was picked up a small number of times. This rearrangement joins TRBV11-2 to TRBJ1-4; D call uncertain. CDR1 is SGHAT and CDR2 is FQNNGV in the germline V gene. The germline V and J ends were trimmed by 6 bases and 3 bases, with 11 bases remaining between them. The CDR3 has 14 residues. The CDR3 spells CASRESRPNEKLFF. The CDR3 bases are TGTGCCAGCAGAGAGTCACGCCCTAATGAAAAACTGTTTTTT.

This clonotype has at least ten counts. The chain uses TRBV6-9 and TRBJ2-7; TRBD1 is a possible D gene (5 bases). The CDR3 covers 15 residues. Germline CDR1 is MNHGY and CDR2 is SVAAGI. V was cut by 4 bases and J by 3 bases, with 16 bases left in between. The CDR3, as DNA: TGTGCCAGCAGTTTTTCATCACAGGCGAGCTACGAGCAGTACTTC. It yields the protein CASSFSSQASYEQYF.